This record covers a single TCR beta chain. The sample is drawn from a study of blood T cell repertoires in COVID-19. Study-level background: The samples span acute and convalescent COVID-19 from the United States, Italy and Spain. The analysed material was cDNA or gDNA that came from T cells, B-cell-depleted T cells, or PBMCs.

V was clipped by 4 bases and J by 4 bases, with 6 bases between them. The CDR3 extends over 12 amino acids. Germline CDR1 reads SGDLS; CDR2 reads YYNGEE. Per the study methods: Amplification of reference gene primers was used by the study to estimate nucleated cell counts. Assay used: immunoSEQ multiplex PCR; TCRdb lists only in-frame clones, some missing. D and trimming come from the DNA, and the V and J calls and clone size come from that table. The top ten clones hold roughly 8.8% of a sample with 55,000 to 80,000 clones, roughly 87% of them seen once. The source is a man older than 75 with acute or convalescent COVID-19. The rearrangement uses TRBV9 and TRBJ1-3; D is uncertain. What was sequenced was peripheral blood. CDR3: CASSPQGNTIYF. The CDR3 nucleotides read TGTGCCAGCAGCCCTCAGGGAAACACCATATATTTT. Supplemented by reference TRBV9 and TRBJ1-3, the full variable domain reads DSGVTQTPKHLITATGQRVTLRCSPRSGDLSVYWYQQSLDQGLQFLIQYYNGEERAKGNILERFSAQQFPDLHSELNLSSLELGDSALYFCASSPQGNTIYFGEGSWLTVV.